This T cell receptor beta chain was sequenced during a study of blood T cell repertoires in COVID-19. The CDR3 has 16 amino acids. V gave up 0 bases and J gave up 3 bases, with 12 bases separating them. CDR1 and CDR2 (germline): SGHNT, YYREEE (reference sequence). Clones were read by immunoSEQ multiplex PCR, and TCRdb kept only the in-frame ones, dropping some. The repertoire consists of roughly 250,000 clones, with about 90% occurring once and the leading ten covering around 6%. The sequencing sample was made of PBMCs or T cells enriched from blood (not recorded which). This sequence originates from a woman aged 25 to 39 with acute COVID-19. The chain recombines TRBV5-4 with TRBJ2-2; D unclear. In DNA, the CDR3 is TGTGCCAGCAGCTTGGCCCTGTCGGTGGACACCGGGGAGCTGTTTTTT. It is translated as CASSLALSVDTGELFF.